Shown below are 10 T cell receptor beta chains from a single sample sequenced in a study of blood T cells in healthy people across ages. A second PCR of 7 to 11 cycles used a sample-barcoded 5' primer and a J-beta primer mix. TCRdb called the 5' RACE reads again in MiXCR, with one record for every CDR3 protein. Here the sample spans about a million distinct CDR3 sequences, around two fifths being singletons. The sample taken for sequencing was blood. Receptors originate from a man aged 18 to 29 in good health.

The chain joins TRBV14 to TRBJ2-1; D remains ambiguous. Trimming removed 0 bases from V and 1 base from J, with 10 bases in between. Germline assignment: CDR1 SGHDN and CDR2 FVKESK. The CDR3 covers 16 residues. CDR3 protein: CASSQDSGVSYNEQFF. CDR3 coding DNA: TGTGCCAGCAGCCAAGATAGTGGGGTTTCCTACAATGAGCAGTTCTTC.

This chain links TRBV5-1 with TRBJ1-1, with 9 bases aligning to TRBD1. J was trimmed by 5 bases and V by 7 bases; bases with no gene match: 15. Germline loops: CDR1 SGHRS, CDR2 YFSETQ. There are 16 residues in the CDR3. This chain's CDR3 is CASHRKPGQGETEAFF. The CDR3 DNA reads TGCGCCAGCCATCGAAAGCCGGGACAGGGCGAGACTGAAGCTTTCTTT.

The chain is built from TRBV6-2 or TRBV6-3 and TRBJ1-1, with a possible D match to TRBD1 (5 bases). The V gene lost 2 bases and the J gene lost 5 bases, with 12 bases spanning the gap. This CDR3 is 14 amino acids long. Germline V gene sequence: CDR1 MNHEY, CDR2 SVGEGT. CDR3 region: CASSYRVRGTEAFF. The DNA for the CDR3 is TGTGCCAGCAGTTACAGGGTTAGGGGAACTGAAGCTTTCTTT.

This clonotype has only a few counts. This chain uses TRBV6-5 with TRBJ1-6, with 8 bases lining up with TRBD1. The CDR3 runs to 18 residues. The V segment lost 0 bases and the J segment 9 bases; nucleotides outside the gene matches: 13. The germline gives CDR1 MNHEY, CDR2 SVGAGI. The CDR3 loop reads CASSYSGQGAPKFSPLHF. In DNA form, the CDR3 reads TGTGCCAGCAGTTACTCCGGGCAGGGGGCTCCAAAGTTTTCACCCCTCCACTTT.

This clonotype has a handful of counts. This rearrangement joins TRBV2 to TRBJ1-5; unclear D gene. CDR3 length: 14 residues. Trimming stripped 3 bases from V and 5 bases from J, with 11 bases between. Germline assignment: CDR1 SNHLY and CDR2 FYNNEI. CDR3 residues: CASSEYLLYQPQHF. The CDR3 region has the DNA TGTGCCAGCAGTGAGTACTTATTATATCAGCCCCAGCATTTT.

Comments on this clonotype: A much more abundant neighbour one base away suggests this may be a read error. V is TRBV20-1 and J is TRBJ1-1; no firm D call. CDR1 and CDR2 from the germline V gene are DFQATT and SNEGSKA (reference sequence). The CDR3 runs 13 residues. Trimming removed 1 base from V and 6 bases from J, with 12 bases in between. Here the CDR3 reads CSARGGPGPEAFF. CDR3 coding DNA: TGCAGTGCTAGAGGGGGTCCCGGTCCTGAAGCTTTCTTT.

A note on this clonotype: One junction end disagrees with the germline gene, perhaps due to a read error. The chain employs TRBV14 and TRBJ1-1; D gene unclear. This CDR3 spans 16 amino acids. Germline V CDR1 and CDR2: SGHDN, FVKESK. The CDR3 sequence: CASNQNRPWMNTEAFF. CDR3 DNA: TGTGCCAGCAACCAAAACCGACCCTGGATGAACACTGAAGCTTTCTTT. The complete variable domain, with remaining parts taken from reference TRBV14 and TRBJ1-1, reads EAGVTQFPSHSVIEKGQTVTLRCDPISGHDNLYWYRRVMGKEIKFLLHFVKESKQDESGMPNNRFLAERTGGTYSTLKVQPAELEDSGVYFCASNQNRPWMNTEAFFGQGTRLTVV.

This clonotype was detected a few times. The V call is TRBV27, the J call TRBJ1-5; possibly TRBD1 for D (6 bases). Germline V CDR1 and CDR2: MNHEY, SMNVEV (reference sequence). The length of the CDR3 is 14 residues. The V end was cut by 2 bases, the J end by 5 bases, with 10 bases between. The chain's CDR3 is CASSLGTGYQPQHF. The CDR3 DNA follows: TGTGCCAGCAGTTTAGGTACAGGGTATCAGCCCCAGCATTTT.

This clonotype was seen more than once but under ten times. J is TRBJ2-3 and V is TRBV7-2; perhaps TRBD2 as D (7 bases). Germline V gene lookup returns CDR1 SGHTA and CDR2 FQGNSA. The germline V and J ends were trimmed by 1 base and 2 bases, with 16 bases remaining between them. This CDR3 spans 17 amino acids. CDR3 residues: CASSLVGYGGLTDTQYF. The CDR3 nucleotides read TGTGCCAGCAGCTTAGTAGGGTACGGGGGGCTCACAGATACGCAGTATTTT.

The CDR3 DNA reads as TGCAGTGCTAGAGTCCCCGGGGGCCCTTGCAATGAGCAGTTCTTC. It specifies CSARVPGGPCNEQFF. The V and J genes are TRBV20-1 and TRBJ2-1; D tentatively fits TRBD1 or TRBD2 (6 bases each). Germline assignment: CDR1 DFQATT and CDR2 SNEGSKA (reference sequence). The V end lost 1 base, the J end lost 6 bases, and 16 bases lay between the germline ends. This CDR3 has 15 amino acids.